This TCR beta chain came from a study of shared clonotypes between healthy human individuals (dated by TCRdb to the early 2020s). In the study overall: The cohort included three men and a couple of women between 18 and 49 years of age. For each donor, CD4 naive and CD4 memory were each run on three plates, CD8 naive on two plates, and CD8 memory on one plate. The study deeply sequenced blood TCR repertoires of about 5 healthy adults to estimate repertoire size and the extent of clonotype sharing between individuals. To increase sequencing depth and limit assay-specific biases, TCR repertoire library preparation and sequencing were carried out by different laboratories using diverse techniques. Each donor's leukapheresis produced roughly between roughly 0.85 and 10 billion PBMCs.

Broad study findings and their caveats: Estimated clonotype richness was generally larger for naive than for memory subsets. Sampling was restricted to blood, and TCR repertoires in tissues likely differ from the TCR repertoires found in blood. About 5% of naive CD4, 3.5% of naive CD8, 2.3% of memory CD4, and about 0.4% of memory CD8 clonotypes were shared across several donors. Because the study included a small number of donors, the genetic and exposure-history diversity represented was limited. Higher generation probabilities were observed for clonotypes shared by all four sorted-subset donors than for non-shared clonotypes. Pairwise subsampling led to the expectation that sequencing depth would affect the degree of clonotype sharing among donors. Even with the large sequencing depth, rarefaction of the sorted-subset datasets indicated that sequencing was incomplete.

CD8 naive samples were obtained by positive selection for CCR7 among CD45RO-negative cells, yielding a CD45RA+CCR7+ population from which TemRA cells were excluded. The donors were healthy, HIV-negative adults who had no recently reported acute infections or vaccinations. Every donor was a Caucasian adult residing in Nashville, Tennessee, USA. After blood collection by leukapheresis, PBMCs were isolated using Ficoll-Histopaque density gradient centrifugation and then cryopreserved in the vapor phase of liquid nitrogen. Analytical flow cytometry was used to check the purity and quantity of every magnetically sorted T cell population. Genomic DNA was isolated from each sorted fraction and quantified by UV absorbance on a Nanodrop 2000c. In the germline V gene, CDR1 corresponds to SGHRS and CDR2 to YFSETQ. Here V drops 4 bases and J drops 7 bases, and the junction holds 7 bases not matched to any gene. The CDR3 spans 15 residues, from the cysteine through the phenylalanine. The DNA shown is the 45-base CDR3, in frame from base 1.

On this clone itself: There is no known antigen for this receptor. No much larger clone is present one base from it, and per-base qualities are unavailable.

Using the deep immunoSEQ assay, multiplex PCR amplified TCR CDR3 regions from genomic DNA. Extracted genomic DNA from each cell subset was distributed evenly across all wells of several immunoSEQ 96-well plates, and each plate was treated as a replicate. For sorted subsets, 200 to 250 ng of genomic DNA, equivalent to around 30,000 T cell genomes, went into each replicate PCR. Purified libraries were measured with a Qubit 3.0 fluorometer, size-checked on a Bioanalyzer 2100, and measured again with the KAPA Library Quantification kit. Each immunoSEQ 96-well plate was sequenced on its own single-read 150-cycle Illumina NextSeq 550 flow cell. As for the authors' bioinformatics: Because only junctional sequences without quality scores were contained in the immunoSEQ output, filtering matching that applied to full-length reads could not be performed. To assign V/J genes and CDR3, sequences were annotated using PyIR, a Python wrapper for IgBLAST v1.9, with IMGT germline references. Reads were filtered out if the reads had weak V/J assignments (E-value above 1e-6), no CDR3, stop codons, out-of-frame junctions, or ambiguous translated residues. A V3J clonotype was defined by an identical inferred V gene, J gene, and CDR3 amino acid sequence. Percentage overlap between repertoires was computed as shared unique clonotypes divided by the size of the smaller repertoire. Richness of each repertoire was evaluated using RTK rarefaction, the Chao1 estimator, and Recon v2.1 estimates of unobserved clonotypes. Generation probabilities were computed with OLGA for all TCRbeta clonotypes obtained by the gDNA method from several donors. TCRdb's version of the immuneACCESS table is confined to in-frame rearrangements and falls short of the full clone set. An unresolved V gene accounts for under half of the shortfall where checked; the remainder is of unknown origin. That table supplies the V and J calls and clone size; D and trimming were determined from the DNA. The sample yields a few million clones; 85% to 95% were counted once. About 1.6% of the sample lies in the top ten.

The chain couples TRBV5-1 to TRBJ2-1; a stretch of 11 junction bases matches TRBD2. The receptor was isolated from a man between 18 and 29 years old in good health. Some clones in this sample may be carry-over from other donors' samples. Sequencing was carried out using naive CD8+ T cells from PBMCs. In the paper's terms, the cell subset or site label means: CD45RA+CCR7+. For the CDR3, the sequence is CASSILAGDDNEQFF. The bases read TGCGCCAGCAGCATACTAGCGGGAGACGATAATGAGCAGTTCTTC.